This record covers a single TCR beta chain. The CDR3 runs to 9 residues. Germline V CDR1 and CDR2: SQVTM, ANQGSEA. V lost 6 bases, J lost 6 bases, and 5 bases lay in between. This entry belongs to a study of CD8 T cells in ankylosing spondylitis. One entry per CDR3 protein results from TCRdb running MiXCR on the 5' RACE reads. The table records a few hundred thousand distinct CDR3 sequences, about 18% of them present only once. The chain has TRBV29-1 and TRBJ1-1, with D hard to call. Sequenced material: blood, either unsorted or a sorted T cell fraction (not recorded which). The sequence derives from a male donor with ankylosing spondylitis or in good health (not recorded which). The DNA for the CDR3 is TGCAGCGTCCTGCCTGAAGCTTTCTTT. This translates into CSVLPEAFF.